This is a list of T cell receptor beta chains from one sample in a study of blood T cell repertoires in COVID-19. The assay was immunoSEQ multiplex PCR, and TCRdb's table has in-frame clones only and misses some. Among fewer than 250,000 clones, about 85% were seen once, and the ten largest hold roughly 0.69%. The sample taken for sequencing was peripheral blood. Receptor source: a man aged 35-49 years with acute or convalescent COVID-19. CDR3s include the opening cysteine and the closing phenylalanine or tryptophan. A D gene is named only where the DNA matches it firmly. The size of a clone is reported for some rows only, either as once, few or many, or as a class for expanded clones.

TGTGCCACCTCCGGGACAGGAACTTCCTCTGGGGCCAACGTCCTGACTTTC | CATSGTGTSSGANVLTF | few | TRBJ2-6 | TRBV2 | TRBD1
TGTGCCAGCAGCGTACAGACCGGAGACACAGATACGCAGTATTTT | CASSVQTGDTDTQYF | - | TRBJ2-3 | TRBV9 | -
TGCGCCAGCAGCTCAGCAGGGGGCGACTATGGCTACACCTTC | CASSSAGGDYGYTF | - | TRBJ1-2 | TRBV5-1 | TRBD1
TGTGCCAGCAGCCGGGGGCGGGAGTGGGAGCAGTACTTC | CASSRGREWEQYF | - | TRBJ2-7 | TRBV11-2 | -
TGTGCCAGCAGCATAGGGGACAGTGGCCCCGAGCAGTACTTC | CASSIGDSGPEQYF | - | TRBJ2-7 | TRBV7-2 | TRBD1
TGTGCCAGCAGCTTAGTACAGACCGGGGAGCTGTTTTTT | CASSLVQTGELFF | - | TRBJ2-2 | TRBV11-2 | -
TGTGCCAGCAGTCCACCCGGACGGGAACCTTACGAGCAGTACTTC | CASSPPGREPYEQYF | - | TRBJ2-7 | TRBV28 | -
TGTGCCAGCAGCTTGGCTGGCGGGAACTCCTACGAGCAGTACTTC | CASSLAGGNSYEQYF | - | TRBJ2-7 | TRBV7-9 | -
TGTGCCAGCAGTCCCCGCGAGGGGGCCTGGGAAAAACTGTTTTTT | CASSPREGAWEKLFF | - | TRBJ1-4 | TRBV27 | TRBD1
TGTGCCAGCAGCCAAGAGCCTCGGGAGACCCAGTACTTC | CASSQEPRETQYF | - | TRBJ2-5 | TRBV3-1/TRBV3-2 | -
TGTGCCACCAGCAGAGACCTAATGCCGTTGGAGACCCAGTACTTC | CATSRDLMPLETQYF | - | TRBJ2-5 | TRBV15 | -
TGTGCCAGCAGTTACTCAACAAAGAACACCGGGGAGCTGTTTTTT | CASSYSTKNTGELFF | - | TRBJ2-2 | TRBV6-5 | -